Detailed here is one T cell receptor beta chain. Its antigen target is currently unknown. Base quality data are lacking; no much larger clone is found one base away. The receptor library was made with PCR. The listed sequencing device is Illumina HiSeq 2500. To normalize quantification of the TCRbeta repertoire, the TCR libraries were built with molecular barcoding that relied on unique molecular identifiers. TCRdb reran the public reads through fastp at Q25 and MiXCR, keeping productive beta chains. Identical CDR3 protein sequences are pooled into one entry, listed with their most common genes and DNA. Counted in this sample were about 980,000 distinct CDR3 sequences; 25% to 35% of them appeared once. The ten largest clones represent under 30% of the sample. The data belong to a study of T-cell reconstitution after alpha-beta-depleted transplantation in children (dated by TCRdb to about 2016). Describing the broader study: Using TCR repertoire profiling, the study quantitatively followed how T-cell immune reconstitution unfolded in children after TCRalphabeta/CD19-depleted allogeneic hematopoietic cell transplantation.

In light of the paper, this sample's treatment or condition label describes: allogeneic hematopoietic cell transplantation with graft depleted of TCRalphabeta T cells and CD19 B cells. TCRalphabeta/CD19-depleted allogeneic hematopoietic cell grafts were given to the transplant recipients, all of whom were children. The full study reports these points: Apparently early alphabetaT-cell count recovery about two months after transplant reportedly relied on only several hundred rapidly expanded clones derived from non-depleted graft cells. The high TCRbeta diversity at day 60 in some patients was ascribed to recipient T cells and intrathymic progenitors that had survived conditioning. Over subsequent months, a decline in hyperexpanded clone frequencies was noted, and after one year, T-cell counts and TCRbeta diversity were mostly ascribed to newly produced T cells.

Measured from the cysteine to the phenylalanine, the CDR3 is 15 residues long. This entry keeps only the CDR3 DNA: 45 bases, framed from base 1. Germline trimming amounts to 7 bases on V and 7 bases on J, with 12 as the count of junction bases outside the gene matches. The receptor was derived from a boy younger than two who had a stem cell transplant for SCID, so the T cells may come from the graft donor. The sample was PBMCs, mostly from graft donor cells, taken 360 days after TCRalphabeta/CD19-depleted stem cell transplant. Here the chain combines TRBV12-3 or TRBV12-4 and TRBJ1-4; the junction holds 7 bases that match TRBD1. The nucleotide sequence reads TGTGCCAGCACCCCCTCCGGGACAGCAAGTGAAAAACTGTTTTTT. This is translated as CASTPSGTASEKLFF.